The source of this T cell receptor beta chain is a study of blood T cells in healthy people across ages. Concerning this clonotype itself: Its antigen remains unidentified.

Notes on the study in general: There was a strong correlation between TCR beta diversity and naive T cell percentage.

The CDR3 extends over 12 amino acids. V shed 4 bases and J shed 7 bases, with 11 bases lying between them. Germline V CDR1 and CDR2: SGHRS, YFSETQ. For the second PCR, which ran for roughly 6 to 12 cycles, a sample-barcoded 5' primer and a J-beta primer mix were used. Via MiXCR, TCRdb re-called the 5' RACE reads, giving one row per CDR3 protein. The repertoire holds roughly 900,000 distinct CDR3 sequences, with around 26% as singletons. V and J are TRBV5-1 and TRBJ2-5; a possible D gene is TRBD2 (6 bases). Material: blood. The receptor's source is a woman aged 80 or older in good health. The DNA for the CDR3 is TGCGCCAGCAGCGCGGGATCAGGGACCCAGTACTTC. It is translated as CASSAGSGTQYF.